A selection of T cell receptor beta chains follows, all from one sample in a study of CD8+ T cells in alopecia areata. Clones were read by immunoSEQ multiplex PCR, and TCRdb kept only the in-frame ones, dropping some. Among 110,000 to 150,000 clones listed, under 60% were seen once. Material: CD4+ T cells sorted from blood, obtained at week 0. These receptors were taken from a human donor with alopecia areata. CDR3s include the opening cysteine and the closing phenylalanine or tryptophan. A D gene is named only where the DNA matches it firmly. The size of a clone is reported for some rows only, either as once, few or many, or as a class for expanded clones.

NA	TRBV20-1	TRBD1	TRBJ1-2	TGCAGTGCGGGACAGGATGGCTACACCTTC	CSAGQDGYTF
NA	TRBV4-2	NA	TRBJ1-5	TGTGCCAGCAGCCAAGATTGGTGGGGGGATAGCAATCAGCCCCAGCATTTT	CASSQDWWGDSNQPQHF
once	TRBV20-1	NA	TRBJ1-1	TGCAGTGCTAGAGATGGAAGGTTCTTT	CSARDGRFF
NA	TRBV6-5	NA	TRBJ2-3	TGTGCCAGCAGGCTACGGGGTACGCAGTATTTT	CASRLRGTQYF
few	TRBV4-3	NA	TRBJ2-2	TGCGCCAGCAGCCAGTTTTCGGCAGGGGGGGCCGGGGAGCTGTTTTTT	CASSQFSAGGAGELFF
NA	TRBV29-1	NA	TRBJ1-1	TGCAGCGCCGAATCATACGGTGGGGACACTGAAGCTTTCTTT	CSAESYGGDTEAFF
few	TRBV4-1	NA	TRBJ2-5	TGCGCCAGCAGCCAAGGGATCCCTTTAGCAAATTTGGAGACCCAGTACTTC	CASSQGIPLANLETQYF
NA	TRBV7-2	TRBD1	TRBJ1-2	TGTGCCAGCAGCCCAGGAGGACAGGGGGCGAACTATGGCTACACCTTC	CASSPGGQGANYGYTF
NA	TRBV9	TRBD1	TRBJ2-3	TGTGCCAGCAGCCCACGGGACAGCCTCACAGATACGCAGTATTTT	CASSPRDSLTDTQYF
once	TRBV7-2	NA	TRBJ2-4	TGTGCCAGCAGCCTAGGGACAAACATTCAGTACTTC	CASSLGTNIQYF
NA	TRBV7-9	NA	TRBJ1-1	TGTGCCAGCAGCCCAAGGGGACCTTTAACCACTGAAGCTTTCTTT	CASSPRGPLTTEAFF
few	TRBV4-3	NA	TRBJ2-2	TGCGCCAGCAGCGAGGGGGGAGGGATGAGGACCGGGGAGCTGTTTTTT	CASSEGGGMRTGELFF
NA	TRBV19	TRBD2	TRBJ2-2	TGTGCCAGTAGTTTGGCGGGGGTAAACACCGGGGAGCTGTTTTTT	CASSLAGVNTGELFF